The 26 T cell receptor beta chains below all came from one sample that was sequenced in a study of blood T cell repertoires in COVID-19. Measured with immunoSEQ multiplex PCR; TCRdb has only the in-frame clones, and not every one. The table lists a few hundred thousand clones, more than 75% of them singletons, with under 2.5% in the top ten. The specimen sequenced was peripheral blood. The receptors were sampled from a woman aged 45-60 years with acute or convalescent COVID-19.

CDR3 bases: TGTGCCAGCAGGTACGCAGGGCAGAGGCTCTACGAGCAGTACTTC. Amino acids: CASRYAGQRLYEQYF. The chain is built from TRBV6-6 and TRBJ2-7, with D perhaps matching TRBD1 (5 bases). Trimming shortened V by 6 bases and J by 3 bases, and 18 bases separated the two germline ends. CDR1 MNHNY and CDR2 SVGAGI come from the germline V gene (reference sequence). This CDR3 is 15 amino acids long.

The chain has TRBV5-6 and TRBJ1-3, with 8 positions matching TRBD1. The V and J ends lost 2 bases and 3 bases, in that order; junction bases with no gene match: 4. The length of the CDR3 is 15 residues. Looked up from germline, CDR1 is SGHDT and CDR2 is YYEEEE. The CDR3 region is CASSFLQGDGNTIYF. CDR3 DNA: TGTGCCAGCAGCTTTCTACAGGGGGATGGAAACACCATATATTTT.

The rearrangement links TRBV19 to TRBJ1-2; maybe TRBD1 (6 bases). CDR3 length: 12 residues. Germline V gene lookup returns CDR1 LNHDA and CDR2 SQIVND (reference sequence). V lost 4 bases and J 6 bases, leaving 9 bases between the germline ends. The CDR3 bases are TGTGCCAGTAGTACAACAGGGAATGGCTACACCTTC. Its translation: CASSTTGNGYTF.

The rearrangement uses TRBV27 and TRBJ2-1; D perhaps matches TRBD2 (6 bases). V was trimmed by 7 bases and J by 8 bases, leaving 18 bases between them. The CDR3 contains 14 residues. CDR1 and CDR2 (germline): MNHEY, SMNVEV (reference sequence). The CDR3 DNA is TGTGCCAGCACATCCGGACCTCGCGGGGATGAGCAGTTCTTC. The encoded protein is CASTSGPRGDEQFF.

J is TRBJ2-7 and V is TRBV21-1; TRBD2, the table's D call, lacks a check against the DNA. TRBV21-1 is given as a pseudogene. The CDR3 totals 15 residues. CDR3 DNA: TGTGCCAGCAGCCTAACTAGCGGGAGTAGCAGCGAGCAGTACTTC. It specifies CASSLTSGSSSEQYF.

This chain connects TRBV7-2 to TRBJ2-5; tentatively, D is TRBD2 (5 bases). The germline V gene encodes CDR1 SGHTA and CDR2 FQGNSA. V was shortened by 2 bases and J by 14 bases, with 18 bases between the two germline ends. This CDR3 has 13 amino acids. The CDR3 sequence is CASSLTSASFYYF. For the CDR3, the DNA is TGTGCCAGCAGCTTAACTTCGGCTAGCTTTTATTACTTC.

This chain joins TRBV13 and TRBJ1-2; D not resolved. The length of the CDR3 is 14 residues. Germline V CDR1 and CDR2: PRHDT, FYEKMQ (reference sequence). The V end was cut by 4 bases, the J end by 4 bases, with 13 bases between. CDR3 nucleotides: TGTGCCAGCAGCTCGCCGCGGGGATTCTATGGCTACACCTTC. Residues: CASSSPRGFYGYTF.

The CDR3 nucleotides are TGTGCCAGCAGCCATTTCAAAGGGGGAAGGTCGAATCAGCCCCAGCATTTT. Translation gives CASSHFKGGRSNQPQHF. This rearrangement joins TRBV5-6 to TRBJ1-5, with a possible D match to TRBD1 (6 bases). The CDR3 loop spans 17 amino acids. The V and J ends lost 4 bases and 4 bases respectively, with 21 bases between them. CDR1 is SGHDT and CDR2 is YYEEEE in the germline V gene.

The chain recombines TRBV2 with TRBJ1-5; TRBD1 aligns across 10 bases. This CDR3 region has 14 residues. V gave up 5 bases and J gave up 6 bases; unmatched junction bases: 4. Per germline, CDR1 SNHLY and CDR2 FYNNEI. CDR3 region: CASSSDRGPQPQHF. The CDR3 DNA sequence: TGTGCCAGCAGTTCAGACAGGGGGCCTCAGCCCCAGCATTTT.

The chain joins TRBV3-1 (or the pseudogene TRBV3-2) to TRBJ2-5, with TRBD2 as a possible D gene (6 bases). The CDR3 contains 13 residues. CDR1 and CDR2 (germline): LGHDT, YNNKEL (reference sequence). Trimming shortened V by 3 bases and J by 4 bases, and 9 bases separated the two germline ends. The CDR3 here is CASSQRGGETQYF. CDR3 DNA sequence: TGTGCCAGCAGCCAGCGGGGTGGAGAGACCCAGTACTTC.

V and J are TRBV27 and TRBJ2-3; a weak D match, TRBD1 (6 bases). This CDR3 spans 16 amino acids. Looked up from germline, CDR1 is MNHEY and CDR2 is SMNVEV (reference sequence). V was pared by 3 bases and J by 0 bases, with 13 bases between. The DNA of the CDR3 is TGTGCCAGCAGTTTGCGACGACAGGCGAGCACAGATACGCAGTATTTT. Translating it yields CASSLRRQASTDTQYF.

V usage is TRBV5-6 and J usage is TRBJ2-5, with 7 bases identical to TRBD1. Trimming took 0 bases from V and 5 from J; bases not matched to a gene: 7. The V gene's germline CDR1 is SGHDT and CDR2 YYEEEE. The CDR3 covers 15 residues. CDR3 DNA: TGTGCCAGCAGCTTGGACAGGGGTAATTCGGAGACCCAGTACTTC. Translating gives CASSLDRGNSETQYF.

The table lists this clone with a few counts. The chain carries TRBV27 and TRBJ2-7; 9 bases agree with TRBD2. Per germline, CDR1 MNHEY and CDR2 SMNVEV (reference sequence). The CDR3 spans 15 residues. J lost 2 bases, V lost 5 bases, and 7 bases had no gene match. The CDR3 DNA reads as TGTGCCAGCAGTATAACTAGCGGGTTAACCTACGAGCAGTACTTC. Translated: CASSITSGLTYEQYF.

The chain links TRBV15 to TRBJ1-1, with D maybe TRBD1 (5 bases). This CDR3 spans 17 amino acids. V was trimmed by 1 base and J by 3 bases, leaving 18 bases between them. The germline V gene has CDR1 LNHNV and CDR2 YYDKDF (reference sequence). CDR3 DNA: TGTGCCACCAGCAGAGTCCAGGGTAGGATGACTGACACTGAAGCTTTCTTT. Translation gives CATSRVQGRMTDTEAFF.

The rearrangement uses TRBV27 and TRBJ1-4, with 10 nucleotides matching TRBD1. The CDR3 runs 17 residues. Per the germline V gene, CDR1 is MNHEY and CDR2 is SMNVEV (reference sequence). The ends lost 6 bases at V and 0 bases at J; junction bases unmatched: 7. The CDR3 sequence is CASSKDRGEATNEKLFF. In DNA form, the CDR3 reads TGTGCCAGCAGCAAGGACAGGGGGGAGGCAACTAATGAAAAACTGTTTTTT. Filled out from reference TRBV27 and TRBJ1-4, the complete variable domain reads EAQVTQNPRYLITVTGKKLTVTCSQNMNHEYMSWYRQDPGLGLRQIYYSMNVEVTDKGDVPEGYKVSRKEKRNFPLILESPSPNQTSLYFCASSKDRGEATNEKLFFGSGTQLSVL.

The CDR3 here is CASSPSSGRLFF. The CDR3 DNA follows: TGTGCCAGCAGTCCCTCTAGCGGGAGATTGTTCTTC. The genes are TRBV28 and TRBJ2-1; TRBD2 aligns across 10 bases. Germline V CDR1 and CDR2: MDHEN, SYDVKM. Losses at the gene ends were 5 bases for V and 15 bases for J; bases not matched to a gene: 7. The CDR3 is made up of 12 amino acids.

The chain recombines TRBV2 with TRBJ1-2; TRBD1 matches at 9 bases. Germline loops: CDR1 SNHLY, CDR2 FYNNEI. This CDR3 has 12 residues. J gave up 3 bases and V 9 bases, and 2 bases lay outside the gene matches. CDR3 protein: CARRDRDYGYTF. CDR3 coding DNA: TGTGCCAGACGGGACAGGGACTATGGCTACACCTTC.

The chain recombines TRBV15 with TRBJ2-1; 7 nucleotides align to TRBD2. The germline V gene encodes CDR1 LNHNV and CDR2 YYDKDF (reference sequence). V was pared by 0 bases and J by 7 bases, with 9 bases of the junction left unmatched. The CDR3 extends over 16 amino acids. The CDR3 DNA reads as TGTGCCACCAGCAGAGATCTGGGGGAGGGCCTGAATGAGCAGTTCTTC. Amino acids: CATSRDLGEGLNEQFF.

The rearrangement uses TRBV18 and TRBJ1-5; no clear D. Germline CDR1 reads KGHSH; CDR2 reads LQKENI. V lost 3 bases and J 0 bases, leaving 15 bases between the germline ends. The CDR3 is made up of 17 amino acids. The CDR3 protein is CASSPTGAVYSNQPQHF. Written as DNA, the CDR3 is TGTGCCAGCTCACCGACTGGTGCAGTATATAGCAATCAGCCCCAGCATTTT.

V is TRBV5-1 and J is TRBJ2-3, with 9 bases fitting TRBD1. The CDR3 consists of 15 residues. The germline CDR1 and CDR2 sequences are SGHRS and YFSETQ. Germline trimming cut 5 bases from V and 0 bases from J; bases unmatched to any gene: 4. In DNA, the CDR3 is TGCGCCAGCAGTTGGGGGACAGGGAGCACAGATACGCAGTATTTT. Its protein is CASSWGTGSTDTQYF.

The gene calls are TRBV2 and TRBJ2-1; 10 bases fit TRBD1. Germline V gene sequence: CDR1 SNHLY, CDR2 FYNNEI. V was clipped by 6 bases and J by 3 bases; unmatched bases: 2. This CDR3 comprises 14 residues. CDR3 loop: CASRRDRGYNEQFF. In DNA, the CDR3 is TGTGCCAGCAGGAGGGACAGGGGCTACAATGAGCAGTTCTTC. Using reference TRBV2 and TRBJ2-1 for the parts outside the CDR3, the full variable domain is EPEVTQTPSHQVTQMGQEVILRCVPISNHLYFYWYRQILGQKVEFLVSFYNNEISEKSEIFDDQFSVERPDGSNFTLKIRSTKLEDSAMYFCASRRDRGYNEQFFGPGTRLTVL.

The rearrangement links TRBV6-5 to TRBJ2-1, with a weak D call TRBD1 (6 bases). The CDR3 loop spans 11 amino acids. V shed 2 bases and J shed 13 bases, with 9 bases lying between them. CDR1 and CDR2 (germline): MNHEY, SVGAGI. The CDR3 bases are TGTGCCAGCAGTTACGAGGGGGATCAGTTCTTC. Amino acids: CASSYEGDQFF.

The chain combines TRBV5-1 with TRBJ2-1; 15 positions match TRBD2. Germline trimming cut 4 bases from V and 9 bases from J; bases unmatched to any gene: 14. CDR3 length: 18 amino acids. Per the germline V gene, CDR1 is SGHRS and CDR2 is YFSETQ. The CDR3 nucleotides are TGCGCCAGCAGCGGACCGATACTGGGACTAGCGGGAGGATCTGAGCAGTTCTTC. It translates to CASSGPILGLAGGSEQFF.

The chain joins TRBV9 to TRBJ2-1; 14 bases fit TRBD2. With 4 bases clipped from V and 1 base from J, the junction kept 4 bases outside the gene matches. Germline-derived CDR1 and CDR2 are SGDLS and YYNGEE. The CDR3 loop spans 17 amino acids. The chain's CDR3 is CASSPRLAGGSYNEQFF. The CDR3 nucleotides are TGTGCCAGCAGCCCAAGACTAGCGGGAGGGTCCTACAATGAGCAGTTCTTC.

The chain employs TRBV9 and TRBJ1-1; D unresolved. Germline V gene sequence: CDR1 SGDLS, CDR2 YYNGEE. Trimming shortened V by 1 base and J by 0 bases, and 4 bases separated the two germline ends. The CDR3 is 13 amino acids. CDR3 in DNA: TGTGCCAGCAGCGTAACAGTGAACACTGAAGCTTTCTTT. Protein: CASSVTVNTEAFF. The variable domain in full, with the rest retrieved from reference TRBV9 and TRBJ1-1, is DSGVTQTPKHLITATGQRVTLRCSPRSGDLSVYWYQQSLDQGLQFLIQYYNGEERAKGNILERFSAQQFPDLHSELNLSSLELGDSALYFCASSVTVNTEAFFGQGTRLTVV.

The chain couples TRBV5-1 to TRBJ2-3; D is perhaps TRBD2 (6 bases). The V end lost 1 base, the J end lost 2 bases, and 11 bases lay between the germline ends. This CDR3 is 15 amino acids long. CDR1 is SGHRS, CDR2 YFSETQ, per germline. The DNA for the CDR3 is TGCGCCAGCAGCTTGCCCTCTAGCGTCACAGATACGCAGTATTTT. Residues: CASSLPSSVTDTQYF.